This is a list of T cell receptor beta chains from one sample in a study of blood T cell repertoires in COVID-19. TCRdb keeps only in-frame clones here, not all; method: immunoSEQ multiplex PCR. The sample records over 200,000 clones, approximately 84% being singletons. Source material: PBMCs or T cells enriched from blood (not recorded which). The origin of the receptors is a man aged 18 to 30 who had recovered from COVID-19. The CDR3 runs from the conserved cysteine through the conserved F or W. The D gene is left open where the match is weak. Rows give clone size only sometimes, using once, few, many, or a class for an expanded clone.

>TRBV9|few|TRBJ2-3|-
TGTGCCAGCAGCGTAGGAAACAGATTCACAGATACGCAGTATTTT
CASSVGNRFTDTQYF
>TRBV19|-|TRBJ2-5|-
TGTGCCAGTAGTATAGTCACAACCGAGACCCAGTACTTC
CASSIVTTETQYF
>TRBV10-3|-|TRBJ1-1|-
TGTGCCACCCGAGCCGGGTCAAACACTGAAGCTTTCTTT
CATRAGSNTEAFF
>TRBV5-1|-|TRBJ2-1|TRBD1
TGCGCCAGCAGCTGGGGACAGGGGGCGCGCAATGAGCAGTTCTTC
CASSWGQGARNEQFF
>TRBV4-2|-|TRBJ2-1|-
TGTGCCAGCAGCCAAGTTCAACGGGGGATTGGGAATGAGCAGTTCTTC
CASSQVQRGIGNEQFF
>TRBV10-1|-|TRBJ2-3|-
TGCGCCAGCAGTGAGTCGACAGGCACAGATACGCAGTATTTT
CASSESTGTDTQYF
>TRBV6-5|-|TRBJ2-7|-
TGTGCCAGCAGGGAGGGGTTCCAAACCTACGAGCAGTACTTC
CASREGFQTYEQYF
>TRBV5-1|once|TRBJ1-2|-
TGCGCCAGCAGCTTGGCCCAGGGGCCGACGGATAGCTACACCTTC
CASSLAQGPTDSYTF
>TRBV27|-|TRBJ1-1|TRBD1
TGTGCCAGCAGTTTCTTGCCCTGGACAGGGGCGAACACTGAAGCTTTCTTT
CASSFLPWTGANTEAFF
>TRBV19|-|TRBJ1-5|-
TGTGCCAGTAGTATCTCCAGGGTAGGTAATCAGCCCCAGCATTTT
CASSISRVGNQPQHF
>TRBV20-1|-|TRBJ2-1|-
TGCAGTGCTAGAGATTCTCTCAGGCAGTTCTTC
CSARDSLRQFF
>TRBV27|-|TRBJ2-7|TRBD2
TGTGCCAGCAGTTCCGGACTAGCGGGAGTCTACGAGCAGTACTTC
CASSSGLAGVYEQYF
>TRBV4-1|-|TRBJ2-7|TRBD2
TGCGCCAGCAGCCGAGGGACTAGCGGGAGCTACGAGCAGTACTTC
CASSRGTSGSYEQYF
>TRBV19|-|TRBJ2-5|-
TGTGCCAGCCAGGAGGTCGGGGTTCAAGAGACCCAGTACTTC
CASQEVGVQETQYF
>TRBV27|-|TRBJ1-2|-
TGTGCCAGCAGTATACAGGGAGAGTATGGCTACACCTTC
CASSIQGEYGYTF
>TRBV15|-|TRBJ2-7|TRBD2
TGTGCCACCAGCAGAGGAGGGACTAGCGGGTACGAGCAGTACTTC
CATSRGGTSGYEQYF
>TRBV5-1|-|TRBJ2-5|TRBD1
TGCGCCAGCAGCTTGGCCGGGACAGGGACAGAGACCCAGTACTTC
CASSLAGTGTETQYF
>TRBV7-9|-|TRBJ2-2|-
TGTGCCAGCAGCCCACAGGGTGCCGGGGAGCTGTTTTTT
CASSPQGAGELFF
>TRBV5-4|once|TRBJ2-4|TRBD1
TGTGCCAGCAGGCTCCGGGACAGAGCCAAAAACATTCAGTACTTC
CASRLRDRAKNIQYF
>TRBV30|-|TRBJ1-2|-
TGTGCCTGGCTTAGTGAGTCTAACTATGGCTACACCTTC
CAWLSESNYGYTF
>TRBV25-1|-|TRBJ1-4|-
TGTGCCAGCAGTGAGGTAGGGGTGGGCGAAAAACTGTTTTTT
CASSEVGVGEKLFF
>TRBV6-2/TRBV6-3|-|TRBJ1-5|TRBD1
TGTGCCAGCAGTCAAATTCGGGACAGTCAAAGCAATCAGCCCCAGCATTTT
CASSQIRDSQSNQPQHF
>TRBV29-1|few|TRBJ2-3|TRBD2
TGCAGCGTTGAAGACCGACTAGCGGGGACCACAGATACGCAGTATTTT
CSVEDRLAGTTDTQYF
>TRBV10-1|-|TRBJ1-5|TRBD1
TGCGCCAGCAGCGGACAGGGGGACCGGAGCAATCAGCCCCAGCATTTT
CASSGQGDRSNQPQHF
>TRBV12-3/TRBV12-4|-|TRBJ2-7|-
TGTGCCAGCAGTTTTATCCGCGACGAGCAGTACTTC
CASSFIRDEQYF
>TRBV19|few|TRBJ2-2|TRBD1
TGTGCCAGTAGATCGACAGGGGCGAACACCGGGGAGCTGTTTTTT
CASRSTGANTGELFF
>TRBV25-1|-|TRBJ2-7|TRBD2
TGTGCCAGCAGTGAATGGGCTAGCGGGAATATACAGTACTTC
CASSEWASGNIQYF
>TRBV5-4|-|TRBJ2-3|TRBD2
TGTGCCAGCAGCTTGGTCGCGGGGGTCCCTGCCTCCACAGATACGCAGTATTTT
CASSLVAGVPASTDTQYF
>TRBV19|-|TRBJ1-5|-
TGTGCCAGTAGTACTAGGGGGCAGCCCCAGCATTTT
CASSTRGQPQHF
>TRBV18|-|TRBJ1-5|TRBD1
TGTGCCAGCTCACCAGCAGGGGGAAATCAGCCCCAGCATTTT
CASSPAGGNQPQHF
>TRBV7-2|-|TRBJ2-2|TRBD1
TGTGCCAGCAGCTTGACAGGGGGTCGGAACACCGGGGAGCTGTTTTTT
CASSLTGGRNTGELFF
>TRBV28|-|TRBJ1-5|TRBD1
TGTGCCAGCAGACTAAGACCGGGACAGGGGGTGGAGGGCAATCAGCCCCAGCATTTT
CASRLRPGQGVEGNQPQHF
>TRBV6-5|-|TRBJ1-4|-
TGTGCCAGCAGTTACTCGAGCGGGGCCAGGGAAAAACTGTTTTTT
CASSYSSGAREKLFF
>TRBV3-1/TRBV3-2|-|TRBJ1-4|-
TGTGCCAGCAGCCCTACAACTAATGAAAAACTGTTTTTT
CASSPTTNEKLFF
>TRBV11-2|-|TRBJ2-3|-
TGTGCCAGCAGCTTACCCTCCGGCACAGATACGCAGTATTTT
CASSLPSGTDTQYF
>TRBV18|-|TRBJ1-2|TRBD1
TGTGCCAGCTCACCCACTGGACAGGGTGGCTATGGCTACACCTTC
CASSPTGQGGYGYTF
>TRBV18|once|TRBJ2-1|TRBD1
TGTGCCAGCTCACCGACGGACAGGGTGGGTGAGCAGTTCTTC
CASSPTDRVGEQFF